This T cell receptor beta chain comes out of a study of beta chain features in type 1 diabetes. Trimming removed 1 base at V and 4 bases at J, with 12 bases between. The CDR3 has 15 amino acids. Germline loops: CDR1 SGHTA, CDR2 FQGNSA. Sequenced material consisted of expressed TCRB transcripts (all of the isolated RNA was reverse transcribed). Here immunoSEQ multiplex PCR was the method, and the copy in TCRdb shows in-frame clones only, minus some. The table has 680,000 or so clones, roughly 15% seen once. One heparinised blood draw, averaging approximately 120 mL, came from each donor. Sorted populations all had greater than 95% purity. The study's findings and limits: These data did not resolve whether HLA type affects TCRB rearrangement. Within patients, naive, central memory and Treg TCRB repertoires seemed more similar than within healthy donors.

This clone was seen only a few times. Its matching antigen is unknown. This clonotype was sampled from a man younger than 30 in good health. What was sequenced was naive CD4+ T cells from blood. This chain connects TRBV7-2 to TRBJ2-3; D is perhaps TRBD2 (6 bases). The CDR3 coding sequence is TGTGCCAGCAGCTTAGGACTGACTAGTTCAGATACGCAGTATTTT. It specifies CASSLGLTSSDTQYF.